This entry lists 7 T cell receptor beta chains sequenced from one sample in a study of T cell responses to AZD1222 COVID-19 vaccine. TCRdb keeps only in-frame clones here, not all; method: immunoSEQ multiplex PCR. The sample contains around 130,000 clones, approximately 91% of which appear only once. The source was peripheral blood, collected 28 days after the second AZD1222 dose. The receptor source for this set is an adult who received the AZD1222 COVID-19 vaccine.

DNA of the CDR3: TGTGCCAGCTCGCGGGGACAGGGGGGTCCAGATACGCAGTATTTT. Translating it yields CASSRGQGGPDTQYF. This sequence joins TRBV18 and TRBJ2-3, with 11 bases aligning to TRBD1. Germline trimming cut 6 bases from V and 4 bases from J; bases unmatched to any gene: 6. Germline V CDR1 and CDR2: KGHSH, LQKENI. This CDR3 spans 15 amino acids.

The chain joins TRBV9 to TRBJ1-3; D not resolved. The germline CDR1 and CDR2 sequences are SGDLS and YYNGEE. The V gene lost 0 bases and the J gene lost 0 bases, with 13 bases spanning the gap. The CDR3 has 17 residues. The CDR3 loop reads CASSVDFGGVSGNTIYF. CDR3 nucleotide sequence: TGTGCCAGCAGCGTAGATTTTGGCGGAGTCTCTGGAAACACCATATATTTT.

The V call is TRBV3-1 (or the pseudogene TRBV3-2), the J call TRBJ2-5; no reliable D call. CDR3 size: 13 residues. Germline V lookup: CDR1 LGHDT, CDR2 YNNKEL (reference sequence). V was cut by 0 bases and J by 5 bases, with 7 bases left in between. For the CDR3, the DNA is TGTGCCAGCAGCCAAGATCTAGGGGAGACCCAGTACTTC. It is translated as CASSQDLGETQYF.

The V gene is TRBV23-1, the J gene TRBJ1-3, with D unclear. TRBV23-1 is designated an ORF whose function remains uncertain. CDR3 length: 14 residues. Trimming pared 4 bases from V and 8 bases from J, leaving 15 bases between. CDR3 protein: CASSPKGLEDTIYF. The CDR3 DNA is TGCGCCAGCAGTCCCAAGGGCCTGGAGGACACCATATATTTT.

Only one count was recorded for this clone. The genes are TRBV6-5 and TRBJ2-7; 7 nucleotides match TRBD1. Germline trimming cut 0 bases from V and 1 base from J; bases unmatched to any gene: 6. This CDR3 has 16 amino acids. In germline, CDR1 is MNHEY, CDR2 SVGAGI. As DNA, the CDR3 is TGTGCCAGCAGTTACTCGTATCGGGACAGTTCCTACGAGCAGTACTTC. Translating it yields CASSYSYRDSSYEQYF.

V gene TRBV28 combines with J gene TRBJ1-5; D not certain. The germline CDR1 and CDR2 sequences are MDHEN and SYDVKM. The CDR3 runs 14 residues. Trimming shortened V by 3 bases and J by 1 base, and 7 bases separated the two germline ends. The CDR3: CASSLHQSNQPQHF. The CDR3 DNA reads TGTGCCAGCAGTTTGCATCAAAGCAATCAGCCCCAGCATTTT.

The chain couples TRBV5-5 to TRBJ1-4, with D possibly matching TRBD1 (5 bases). Germline V lookup: CDR1 SGHKS, CDR2 YYEKEE (reference sequence). V lost 5 bases and J lost 0, with 17 bases in between. The CDR3 length is 17 residues. The CDR3: CASRPDSIAATNEKLFF. As DNA, the CDR3 is TGTGCCAGCAGACCTGACAGTATCGCTGCAACTAATGAAAAACTGTTTTTT.